This is a list of T cell receptor beta chains from one sample in a study of T cells in Graves' hyperthyroidism and ophthalmopathy. One entry per CDR3 protein, called by TCRdb with MiXCR from the multiplex PCR reads. The data hold hundreds of thousands of distinct CDR3 sequences, with about half observed a single time. Material for sequencing was peripheral blood or thyroid tissue (not recorded which). These TCRs come from a woman between 18 and 29 years old with Graves' hyperthyroidism. CDR3s include the opening cysteine and the closing phenylalanine or tryptophan. The D gene is left open where the match is weak. Clone size is not always given. Where it is, it says once, few, many or a class for expanded clones.

d_call	clone_size	v_call	j_call	cdr3_aa	cdr3_nt
TRBD1	few	TRBV12-3/TRBV12-4	TRBJ1-2	CASSWTGDVGYTF	TGTGCCAGCAGCTGGACAGGGGATGTTGGCTACACCTTC
-	-	TRBV10-2	TRBJ2-5	CASSEGSGQETQYF	TGCGCCAGCAGTGAGGGGTCCGGGCAAGAGACCCAGTACTTC
-	few	TRBV2	TRBJ1-6	CASRGQESSYNSPLHF	TGTGCCAGCAGGGGACAAGAGAGCTCCTATAATTCACCCCTCCACTTT
-	-	TRBV29-1	TRBJ2-3	CSVVITDTQYF	TGCAGCGTTGTTATCACAGATACGCAGTATTTT
TRBD2	-	TRBV7-9	TRBJ2-5	CASSYSGRAGTQYF	TGTGCCAGCAGCTATAGCGGGAGGGCCGGGACCCAGTACTTC
-	once	TRBV7-8	TRBJ1-4	CASSPKGHLNEKLFF	TGCGCCAGCAGCCCCAAGGGACATCTGAATGAAAAACTGTTTTTT
-	-	TRBV15	TRBJ1-5	CATKFGGRANTGDSNQPQHF	TGTGCCACCAAGTTCGGTGGGAGGGCGAACACCGGGGATAGCAATCAGCCCCAGCATTTT
TRBD2	few	TRBV5-1	TRBJ2-7	CASSSGLAGAEQYF	TGCGCCAGCAGCTCGGGACTAGCGGGAGCCGAGCAGTACTTC
TRBD1	-	TRBV7-6	TRBJ1-1	CASSQGGTGVEAFF	TGTGCCAGCAGCCAAGGCGGGACAGGGGTCGAAGCTTTCTTT
TRBD1	many	TRBV29-1	TRBJ1-2	CSASTGMGYTF	TGCAGCGCCTCGACAGGGATGGGCTACACCTTC
TRBD1	-	TRBV29-1	TRBJ1-3	CSVVGGGTANTIYF	TGCAGCGTTGTAGGGGGCGGGACAGCAAACACCATATATTTT
-	-	TRBV7-8	TRBJ2-7	CASSFGVYYEQYF	TGTGCCAGCAGCTTCGGGGTTTACTACGAGCAGTACTTC
TRBD1	once	TRBV10-3	TRBJ1-2	CAISDPDRDAYGYTF	TGTGCCATCAGTGACCCTGACAGGGACGCCTATGGCTACACCTTC
TRBD2	-	TRBV10-3	TRBJ2-5	CATGAGETQYF	TGTGCCACCGGAGCGGGGGAGACCCAGTACTTC
-	-	TRBV20-1	TRBJ2-2	CSAREPMNTGELFF	TGCAGTGCTAGAGAGCCCATGAACACCGGGGAGCTGTTTTTT
-	once	TRBV2	TRBJ2-5	CASSQEPGGAVETQYF	TGTGCCAGCAGCCAAGAACCCGGAGGGGCGGTGGAGACCCAGTACTTC
-	-	TRBV9	TRBJ1-1	CASSVALYHMNTEAFF	TGTGCCAGCAGCGTAGCTTTGTACCACATGAACACTGAAGCTTTCTTT
-	-	TRBV7-3	TRBJ2-1	CASSSTRWDEQFF	TGTGCCAGCAGCTCTACCAGGTGGGATGAGCAGTTCTTC
TRBD1	few	TRBV10-2	TRBJ2-5	CASSPMGTGRETQYF	TGTGCCAGCAGTCCAATGGGGACAGGGAGAGAGACCCAGTACTTC
-	-	TRBV7-9	TRBJ2-5	CASSFGLSETQYF	TGTGCCAGCAGCTTTGGGTTGTCGGAGACCCAGTACTTC
-	once	TRBV2	TRBJ1-2	CASSGTVYGYTF	TGTGCCAGCAGTGGAACAGTCTATGGCTACACCTTC
TRBD2	few	TRBV7-8	TRBJ2-7	CASSSSSGRADYEQYF	TGTGCCAGCAGCTCCTCTAGCGGGAGGGCCGACTACGAGCAGTACTTC
-	-	TRBV20-1	TRBJ2-5	CSANPPGEQTQYF	TGCAGTGCTAACCCCCCAGGAGAACAGACCCAGTACTTC
TRBD2	-	TRBV10-3	TRBJ2-5	CASRATSGRGETQYF	TGTGCCAGCAGAGCAACTAGCGGGAGAGGAGAGACCCAGTACTTC
-	-	TRBV2	TRBJ1-1	CASTQRGSLNTEAFF	TGTGCCAGCACCCAAAGAGGCTCATTGAACACTGAAGCTTTCTTT
TRBD1	-	TRBV12-3/TRBV12-4	TRBJ1-4	CASSLRGQANEKLFF	TGTGCCAGCAGTTTAAGGGGACAGGCTAATGAAAAACTGTTTTTT
TRBD1	-	TRBV29-1	TRBJ1-6	CSVDGTAYNSPLHF	TGCAGCGTAGACGGGACAGCGTATAATTCACCCCTCCACTTT
-	many	TRBV7-8	TRBJ1-2	CASSRGQLDGYTF	TGTGCCAGCAGCCGAGGGCAGCTAGATGGCTACACCTTC
-	-	TRBV5-1	TRBJ1-2	CASSRTGPRDYGYTF	TGCGCCAGCAGCCGAACCGGGCCCAGGGACTATGGCTACACCTTC
TRBD1	once	TRBV7-8	TRBJ2-3	CASSSQGGTGSTDTQYF	TGTGCCAGCAGCTCACAGGGGGGGACAGGGAGCACAGATACGCAGTATTTT
-	many	TRBV29-1	TRBJ1-2	CSVEDRGKLGNYGYTF	TGCAGCGTTGAAGATCGTGGCAAATTAGGGAATTATGGCTACACCTTC
TRBD2	-	TRBV20-1	TRBJ2-3	CSAHGGAGVEADTQYF	TGCAGTGCTCACGGTGGGGCGGGAGTGGAGGCAGATACGCAGTATTTT
-	few	TRBV6-5	TRBJ1-1	CASSYSSNGNTEAFF	TGTGCCAGCAGTTACTCCTCCAACGGGAACACTGAAGCTTTCTTT
-	-	TRBV2	TRBJ1-6	CASSTRTAVYNSPLHF	TGTGCCAGCAGTACGCGGACAGCAGTCTATAATTCACCCCTCCACTTT
TRBD2	-	TRBV20-1	TRBJ2-7	CSARDRLAGRYEQYF	TGCAGTGCTAGAGATAGACTAGCGGGGCGTTACGAGCAGTACTTC
TRBD1	few	TRBV6-2/TRBV6-3	TRBJ1-2	CASSTGGHGYTF	TGTGCCAGCAGTACAGGGGGCCATGGCTACACCTTC
TRBD2	-	TRBV7-9	TRBJ2-7	CASRGGGRAVENEQYF	TGTGCCAGCAGGGGAGGCGGGAGGGCCGTAGAAAACGAGCAGTACTTC
-	-	TRBV7-8	TRBJ2-7	CASSLGHGNEQYF	TGTGCCAGCAGCTTGGGTCACGGCAACGAGCAGTACTTC